This TCR beta chain was recorded in a study of CD8+ T cells in alopecia areata. Overall study context: Treated individuals took tofacitinib by mouth, 5 to 10 mg twice daily.

Findings of the study overall: Patients shared TCRs less clearly than mice did, possibly owing to HLA.

Note on this clone: Its antigen is still unknown.

Alopecia areata patients provided lesional scalp punch biopsies and peripheral blood, both collected for the study. Investigators sorted PBMCs to obtain both CD4+ and CD8+ T cells. Germline values: CDR1 MNHNS, CDR2 SASEGT. V shed 6 bases, J shed 7 bases, and the junction held 6 bases outside the gene matches. The CDR3 totals 15 residues. Following RNA extraction, reverse transcription yielded cDNA that acted as the sequencing template. The protocol was immunoSEQ multiplex PCR, while the TCRdb copy is restricted to in-frame clones and leaves out a portion. Of 110,000 to 150,000 clones listed, 58% are singletons.

The chain combines TRBV6-1 with TRBJ2-2, with 12 bases lining up with TRBD1. The clonotype comes from a human donor with alopecia areata. The sequenced sample was CD4+ T cells sorted from blood, obtained at week 0. CDR3 in amino acids: CASRPGQGAVGELFF. CDR3 nucleotide sequence: TGTGCCAGCAGGCCGGGACAGGGGGCCGTCGGGGAGCTGTTTTTT.